Each of the 30 T cell receptor beta chains below was sequenced from the same sample in a study of cytomegalovirus exposure and HLA in healthy donors. The PCR contained 60 Vbeta and 13 Jbeta primers. Data came from immunoSEQ multiplex PCR; TCRdb stores just in-frame clones and leaves some out. The sample lists around 170,000 clones; over 80% were seen once. Sequencing was done on a sample of PBMCs. The receptors stem from a woman in her late teens or twenties in good health and CMV-seronegative.

V usage is TRBV6-6 and J usage is TRBJ1-4; possibly TRBD1 for D (5 bases). V lost 6 bases, J lost 2 bases, and 13 bases lay in between. CDR3 length: 15 residues. The germline CDR1 and CDR2 sequences are MNHNY and SVGAGI (reference sequence). The CDR3 loop is CASRYLEGTNEKLFF. The DNA for the CDR3 is TGTGCCAGCAGATATTTGGAGGGGACTAATGAAAAACTGTTTTTT.

J is TRBJ2-3 and V is TRBV5-5, with 11 bases aligning to TRBD2. The germline V gene has CDR1 SGHKS and CDR2 YYEKEE (reference sequence). V lost 4 bases and J lost 2; bases outside the gene matches: 9. The CDR3 totals 17 residues. CDR3 sequence: CASSRQPGLADTDTQYF. The CDR3 coding sequence is TGTGCCAGCAGCAGACAGCCGGGACTAGCGGACACAGATACGCAGTATTTT.

As DNA, the CDR3 is TGTGCCAGCAGCATTTTACCCCGTAGCAACACTGAAGCTTTCTTT. It codes for CASSILPRSNTEAFF. This chain links TRBV4-2 with TRBJ1-1; D not resolved. Germline lookup yields CDR1 LGHNA and CDR2 YNFKEQ. V was shortened by 5 bases and J by 2 bases, with 15 bases between the two germline ends. This CDR3 contains 15 residues.

The rearrangement joins TRBV5-4 to TRBJ2-2; 11 positions agree with TRBD1. V lost 5 bases and J lost 5; bases outside the gene matches: 5. The germline CDR1 and CDR2 sequences are SGHNT and YYREEE (reference sequence). This CDR3 has 15 amino acids. CDR3 loop: CASRAGTGGTGELFF. Written as DNA, the CDR3 is TGTGCCAGCAGGGCCGGGACAGGGGGGACCGGGGAGCTGTTTTTT.

The chain has TRBV10-3 and TRBJ1-1, with a tentative D call TRBD1 (5 bases). Trimming removed 10 bases at V and 2 bases at J, with 14 bases between. Germline values: CDR1 ENHRY, CDR2 SYGVKD. The CDR3 totals 13 residues. CDR3 coding DNA: TGTGCCACAGAGACAGAAAAAAACACTGAAGCTTTCTTT. Protein sequence: CATETEKNTEAFF.

The chain uses TRBV19 and TRBJ2-2; D unclear. There are 12 residues in the CDR3. CDR1 is LNHDA, CDR2 SQIVND, per germline (reference sequence). V was cut by 3 bases and J by 7 bases, with 6 bases left in between. The CDR3 DNA is TGTGCCAGTAGTATTGTCGGCGGGGAGCTGTTTTTT. Encoded protein: CASSIVGGELFF.

As to this clone: Within the sample, other DNA sequences also encode this same CDR3. CDR3: CASSYSGQGRGYTF. The DNA of the CDR3 is TGTGCCAGCAGTTACTCAGGACAGGGACGGGGCTACACCTTC. The rearrangement links TRBV6-5 to TRBJ1-2, with TRBD1 matching over 8 bases. This CDR3 spans 14 amino acids. After removal of 0 bases from V and 8 bases from J, the junction contained 5 bases not matched to a gene. Germline V lookup: CDR1 MNHEY, CDR2 SVGAGI.

This chain joins TRBV14 and TRBJ1-5; the D gene is possibly TRBD1 (5 bases). Trimming removed 7 bases from V and 7 bases from J, with 5 bases in between. Germline CDR1 reads SGHDN; CDR2 reads FVKESK. The CDR3 totals 10 residues. The CDR3 sequence is CASTGQPQHF. CDR3 nucleotide sequence: TGTGCCAGCACAGGGCAGCCCCAGCATTTT.

This rearrangement joins TRBV29-1 to TRBJ1-1, with D possibly matching TRBD1 (5 bases). V lost 4 bases and J lost 4, with 10 bases in between. This CDR3 has 12 residues. Germline loops: CDR1 SQVTM, CDR2 ANQGSEA. The CDR3 coding sequence is TGCAGCGTTGGAAAGGGGTCCACTGAAGCTTTCTTT. It translates to CSVGKGSTEAFF.

CDR3 DNA sequence: TGTGCCAGCAGCAGAACAGGGGGGAGTGAGGGCTACACCTTC. Protein sequence: CASSRTGGSEGYTF. The chain carries TRBV27 and TRBJ1-2, with 8 bases fitting TRBD1. CDR1 and CDR2 (germline): MNHEY, SMNVEV (reference sequence). This CDR3 contains 14 residues. The V and J ends lost 6 bases and 8 bases, in that order; junction bases with no gene match: 11.

The chain uses TRBV4-1 and TRBJ1-5; TRBD1 might be the D (5 bases). CDR3 length: 14 amino acids. Germline V lookup: CDR1 MGHRA, CDR2 YSYEKL. V was clipped by 1 base and J by 7 bases, with 11 bases between them. The CDR3 coding sequence is TGCGCCAGCAGCCAAGGCGGGGCTGTCCAGCCCCAGCATTTT. Amino acid sequence: CASSQGGAVQPQHF.

V is TRBV19 and J is TRBJ2-1; TRBD2 agrees at 8 bases. Germline CDR1 LNHDA, CDR2 SQIVND (reference sequence). The CDR3 totals 16 residues. J lost 4 bases, V lost 0 bases, and 5 bases had no gene match. In nucleotides, the CDR3 is TGTGCCAGTAGTATAGACGGGGGGGCCTTTTACAATGAGCAGTTCTTC. Its translation is CASSIDGGAFYNEQFF.

Remarks on this clone: The junction and the germline gene differ at one end; a read error may be behind it. This chain uses TRBV5-1 with TRBJ2-5; D is possibly TRBD2 (7 bases). CDR3 length: 16 amino acids. Germline-derived CDR1 and CDR2 are SGHRS and YFSETQ. This CDR3 reads CASSIQISGGQEAQYF. CDR3 in DNA: TGCGCCAGCAGCATCCAAATCTCGGGGGGCCAAGAGGCCCAGTACTTC.

The chain combines TRBV6-6 with TRBJ1-4, with D perhaps TRBD1 (5 bases). The germline CDR1 and CDR2 sequences are MNHNY and SVGAGI (reference sequence). V was cut by 8 bases and J by 8 bases, with 24 bases left in between. The CDR3 extends over 16 amino acids. The CDR3: CASSFLQGKGGEKLFF. Here the CDR3 DNA reads TGTGCCAGCTCATTTTTGCAGGGAAAAGGTGGCGAAAAACTGTTTTTT.

This clone was counted between two and nine times. The chain is built from TRBV7-9 and TRBJ1-3; a possible D gene is TRBD1 (5 bases). Germline lookup yields CDR1 SEHNR and CDR2 FQNEAQ (reference sequence). The V end lost 5 bases, the J end lost 3 bases, and 14 bases lay between the germline ends. This CDR3 has 15 residues. CDR3 sequence reads: CASSPGGGHGNTIYF. CDR3 coding DNA: TGTGCCAGCAGCCCTGGGGGAGGTCATGGAAACACCATATATTTT.

The rearrangement links TRBV5-6 to TRBJ1-4; possible D gene TRBD1, 6 bases. V was clipped by 4 bases and J by 5 bases, with 18 bases between them. The germline CDR1 and CDR2 sequences are SGHDT and YYEEEE. The CDR3 is 16 residues long. CDR3 nucleotide sequence: TGTGCCAGCAGCAGGACTTACAGGGTTTACAATGAAAAACTGTTTTTT. Amino acids: CASSRTYRVYNEKLFF.

This clone has more than one count but fewer than ten. This chain joins TRBV19 and TRBJ2-2; D call uncertain. CDR3 length: 13 residues. The germline V gene has CDR1 LNHDA and CDR2 SQIVND (reference sequence). V was pared by 2 bases and J by 9 bases, with 10 bases between. The CDR3 protein is CASSISPPRELFF. The CDR3 DNA follows: TGTGCCAGTAGTATAAGCCCGCCGCGGGAGCTGTTTTTT.

The CDR3 loop reads CASRDDSLNTEAFF. As DNA, the CDR3 is TGCGCCAGCAGGGACGACAGCCTGAACACTGAAGCTTTCTTT. The chain recombines TRBV10-1 with TRBJ1-1, with D maybe TRBD1 (5 bases). The V end lost 6 bases, the J end lost 0 bases, and 11 bases lay between the germline ends. Germline V gene data show CDR1 as WNHNN and CDR2 as SYGVQD (reference sequence). The CDR3 contains 14 residues.

The chain links TRBV10-2 to TRBJ1-1; 9 bases are shared with TRBD1. V was clipped by 6 bases and J by 1 base; unmatched bases: 12. Germline values: CDR1 WSHSY, CDR2 SAAADI. CDR3 length: 17 amino acids. CDR3 in amino acids: CASSVRVGQGPNTEAFF. CDR3 DNA: TGCGCCAGCAGCGTACGGGTGGGACAGGGACCGAACACTGAAGCTTTCTTT.

The chain couples TRBV5-5 to TRBJ2-2; TRBD2 aligns across 14 bases. After removal of 4 bases from V and 7 bases from J, the junction contained 6 bases not matched to a gene. This CDR3 contains 16 residues. The germline V gene encodes CDR1 SGHKS and CDR2 YYEKEE (reference sequence). The DNA for the CDR3 is TGTGCCAGCAGCCAGACTAGCGGGGGGGCGGACGGGGAGCTGTTTTTT. Its protein is CASSQTSGGADGELFF.

The chain links TRBV27 to TRBJ1-6, with a possible D match to TRBD1 (6 bases). V lost 2 bases and J lost 7, with 9 bases in between. Per the germline V gene, CDR1 is MNHEY and CDR2 is SMNVEV (reference sequence). CDR3 length: 14 amino acids. The CDR3 nucleotides read TGTGCCAGCAGTTTAAGCGGGGGCAATTCACCCCTCCACTTT. Protein: CASSLSGGNSPLHF.

The chain couples TRBV4-2 to TRBJ1-4; no firm D call. Trimming cost V 0 bases and J 8 bases, with 10 bases left between them. In germline, CDR1 is LGHNA, CDR2 YNFKEQ. The CDR3 is made up of 14 amino acids. The CDR3 DNA sequence: TGTGCCAGCAGCCAAGAGGGAGGTCGGGAAAAACTGTTTTTT. As protein: CASSQEGGREKLFF.

In the case of this clone: The sample holds other DNA sequences that translate to the same CDR3. This chain links TRBV27 with TRBJ1-3; D is ambiguous. Germline CDR1 is MNHEY and CDR2 is SMNVEV (reference sequence). Trimming removed 1 base at V and 4 bases at J, with 5 bases between. The CDR3 is 13 residues long. CDR3 nucleotide sequence: TGTGCCAGCAGTTTATTAGCCGGAAACACCATATATTTT. Protein product: CASSLLAGNTIYF.

V and J are TRBV4-2 and TRBJ2-3, with D perhaps TRBD2 (6 bases). From germline, CDR1 is LGHNA and CDR2 YNFKEQ. The CDR3 has 18 residues. V dropped 4 bases and J dropped 1 base, with 21 bases sitting between them. The CDR3 sequence: CASSPLEGRSAGTDTQYF. DNA for the CDR3: TGTGCCAGCAGCCCCTTGGAGGGACGATCAGCCGGCACAGATACGCAGTATTTT.

The rearrangement joins TRBV12-1 to TRBJ1-1. TRBV12-1 is listed as a pseudogene. There are 13 residues in the CDR3. The CDR3 nucleotides read TGTGCCAGCAGCTCCCCTTCGAGGACTGAAGCTTTCTTT. As protein: CASSSPSRTEAFF.

This chain joins TRBV11-2 and TRBJ1-2; no firm D call. This CDR3 spans 16 amino acids. Germline V CDR1 and CDR2: SGHAT, FQNNGV. Trimming removed 2 bases at V and 8 bases at J, with 21 bases between. The CDR3 sequence is CASSLNLGREYKGYTF. As DNA, the CDR3 is TGTGCCAGCAGCTTAAATCTCGGTCGGGAGTATAAGGGCTACACCTTC.

The chain combines TRBV7-9 with TRBJ2-7; a weak D match, TRBD1 (6 bases). CDR3 length: 13 residues. The germline gives CDR1 SEHNR, CDR2 FQNEAQ (reference sequence). Trimming pared 8 bases from V and 2 bases from J, leaving 13 bases between. CDR3 DNA sequence: TGTGCCAGCGGACGAACAGGGACCTACGAGCAGTACTTC. Its translation is CASGRTGTYEQYF.

V gene TRBV11-3 combines with J gene TRBJ2-7, with D unresolved. Germline-derived CDR1 and CDR2 are SGHNT and YENEEA. V gave up 0 bases and J gave up 4 bases, with 10 bases separating them. The CDR3 covers 14 residues. The CDR3 reads CASSLDTEWYEQYF. CDR3 bases: TGTGCCAGCAGCTTAGATACGGAGTGGTACGAGCAGTACTTC.

The chain employs TRBV6-1 and TRBJ2-1; tentative D call: TRBD2 (6 bases). Germline CDR1 reads MNHNS; CDR2 reads SASEGT. The CDR3 covers 16 residues. V was clipped by 4 bases and J by 1 base, with 14 bases between them. CDR3 nucleotides: TGTGCCAGCAGTGGATCAACTAGCCGGTCCTACAATGAGCAGTTCTTC. It yields the protein CASSGSTSRSYNEQFF.

This clone was observed a handful of times. The CDR3: CASSLKSVTGELFF. CDR3 in DNA: TGTGCCAGCAGCTTAAAGTCGGTAACCGGGGAGCTGTTTTTT. This rearrangement joins TRBV7-3 to TRBJ2-2; D is undetermined. Between the trimmed V and J ends, which lost 1 base and 5 bases, there was a span of 8 bases. The CDR3 is 14 amino acids. The V gene's germline CDR1 is SGHTA and CDR2 FQGTGA.